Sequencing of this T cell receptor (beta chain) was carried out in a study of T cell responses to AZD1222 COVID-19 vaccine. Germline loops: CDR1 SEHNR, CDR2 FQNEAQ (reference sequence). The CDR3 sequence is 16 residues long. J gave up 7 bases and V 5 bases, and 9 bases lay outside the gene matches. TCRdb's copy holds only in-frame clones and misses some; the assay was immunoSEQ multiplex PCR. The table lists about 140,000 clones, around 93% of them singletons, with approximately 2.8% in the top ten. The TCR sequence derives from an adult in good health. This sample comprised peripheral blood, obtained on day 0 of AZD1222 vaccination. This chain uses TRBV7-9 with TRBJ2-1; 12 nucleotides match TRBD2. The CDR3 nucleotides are TGTGCCAGCAGCCTACCAGGGACTAGCGGGTTTAATGAGCAGTTCTTC. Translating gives CASSLPGTSGFNEQFF.